The T cell receptor beta chain described here comes from a study of beta chain features in type 1 diabetes. Study context: Investigators examined some 100,000,000 sorted cells across all samples.

All of the isolated RNA was reverse transcribed, so expressed TCRB transcripts were sequenced. TCRdb's table, derived via immunoSEQ multiplex PCR, lists solely in-frame clones and lacks some. The data show hundreds of thousands of clones, roughly 12% seen once. The table lists this clone with a few counts. The antigen remains unidentified. Distinct nucleotide sequences in the sample also encode this CDR3. The study's findings and limits: Naive, central memory and Treg TCRB repertoires seemed to resemble each other more closely in patients than they did in healthy donors. Moderately but significantly shorter TCRB CDR3s were found in Type 1 diabetes patients in all four CD4+ subsets.

This sequence was found in a man between 18 and 29 years old in good health. The sample taken for sequencing was naive CD4+ T cells from blood.

DNA of the CDR3: TGTGCCTGGAGTGTACAGGGAAATCAGCCCCAGCATTTT. It yields the protein CAWSVQGNQPQHF. The chain links TRBV30 to TRBJ1-5; D may be TRBD1 (6 bases). Germline CDR1 is GTSNPN and CDR2 is SVGIG (reference sequence). V was cut by 0 bases and J by 4 bases, with 7 bases left in between. The CDR3 length is 13 residues.